The entry below describes one T cell receptor beta chain. Its antigen is still unknown. In the naive CD8 group, cells lacked CD45RO and were positively selected for CCR7, so terminally differentiated effector memory CD45RA+ cells were left out. The authors' processing: ImmunoSEQ gave junction-only sequences without quality scores, so filtering differed. Only in-frame clones appear in the TCRdb table, and some are missing; sequencing was by immunoSEQ multiplex PCR. Clone size and the V and J calls come from that table; the DNA yielded D and trimming. The table includes roughly 2.1 million clones, about 93% detected once. The data belong to a study of shared clonotypes between healthy human individuals. Study-level findings and limits: Across a handful of donors, naive CD4 shared roughly 5.1%, naive CD8 more than 3%, memory CD4 over 2%, memory CD8 approximately 0.4%.

V was cut by 5 bases and J by 4 bases, with 11 bases left in between. The V gene's germline CDR1 is MNHEY and CDR2 SMNVEV (reference sequence). CDR3 size: 13 residues. The sequencing input was naive CD8+ T cells from PBMCs. The receptor comes from a man in his late teens or twenties in good health. Some clones in this sample may be carry-over from other donors' samples. This sequence joins TRBV27 and TRBJ1-1, with D possibly matching TRBD1 (5 bases). The CDR3 sequence: CASSPRVVTEAFF. The CDR3 DNA is TGTGCCAGCAGTCCCAGGGTGGTCACTGAAGCTTTCTTT.